A single sample gave rise to the 29 T cell receptor beta chains below, sequenced in a study of shared clonotypes between healthy human individuals. Selected positively for CCR7 and CD45RO-negative, naive CD8 cells excluded terminally differentiated effector memory CD45RA+ cells. TCRdb's copy holds only in-frame clones and misses some; the assay was immunoSEQ multiplex PCR. The table records millions of clones, approximately 94% of them present only once. The sample consisted of naive CD8+ T cells sorted from blood. These receptors were collected from a man younger than 35 in good health.

This clone was seen a single time. This rearrangement joins TRBV12-5 to TRBJ2-7; possibly TRBD2 for D (6 bases). This CDR3 is 13 amino acids long. Germline-derived CDR1 and CDR2 are LGHNT and FRNRAP. The V end was cut by 3 bases, the J end by 6 bases, with 12 bases between. The CDR3 protein is CASGLAGTLEQYF. CDR3 nucleotide sequence: TGTGCTAGTGGTTTAGCCGGGACTCTCGAGCAGTACTTC. The full variable domain, its missing parts supplied by reference TRBV12-5 and TRBJ2-7, is DARVTQTPRHKVTEMGQEVTMRCQPILGHNTVFWYRQTMMQGLELLAYFRNRAPLDDSGMPKDRFSAEMPDATLATLKIQPSEPRDSAVYFCASGLAGTLEQYFGPGTRLTVT.

The J gene is TRBJ1-5, the V gene TRBV19; the D is unclear. Looked up from germline, CDR1 is LNHDA and CDR2 is SQIVND (reference sequence). The CDR3 length is 14 residues. Trimming pared 10 bases from V and 3 bases from J, leaving 16 bases between. The CDR3 loop is CATKEGADNQPQHF. The CDR3 DNA is TGTGCCACCAAGGAGGGTGCGGACAATCAGCCCCAGCATTTT.

V gene TRBV30 combines with J gene TRBJ2-2; possible D gene TRBD2, 5 bases. The germline gives CDR1 GTSNPN, CDR2 SVGIG (reference sequence). This CDR3 region has 14 residues. V dropped 5 bases and J dropped 7 bases, with 17 bases sitting between them. The CDR3 region has the DNA TGTGCCTGGGATAGGACTCTTTGGGGCGGGGAGCTGTTTTTT. Translation gives CAWDRTLWGGELFF.

Concerning this clone: This same CDR3 is encoded by further DNA sequences in the sample. The chain recombines TRBV28 with TRBJ2-1; D is uncertain. The germline gives CDR1 MDHEN, CDR2 SYDVKM. V was trimmed by 3 bases and J by 0 bases, leaving 9 bases between them. The CDR3 runs 15 residues. CDR3 coding DNA: TGTGCCAGCAGTTTGCGCGGTAGCTCCTACAATGAGCAGTTCTTC. Encoded protein: CASSLRGSSYNEQFF.

The rearrangement joins TRBV28 to TRBJ2-3; D is unclear. The V end was cut by 3 bases, the J end by 5 bases, with 9 bases between. Germline CDR1 MDHEN, CDR2 SYDVKM. The CDR3 covers 13 residues. The CDR3 is CASSFRLLDTQYF. CDR3 sequence (DNA): TGTGCCAGCAGTTTCAGGCTACTAGATACGCAGTATTTT.

The rearrangement uses TRBV5-6 and TRBJ2-2; 9 bases are a match to TRBD2. Germline-derived CDR1 and CDR2 are SGHDT and YYEEEE. The CDR3 covers 16 residues. J gave up 6 bases and V 0 bases, and 6 bases lay outside the gene matches. DNA of the CDR3: TGTGCCAGCAGCTTGGCGGTAGCGGGAGACTCCGGGGAGCTGTTTTTT. Its translation is CASSLAVAGDSGELFF.

A note on this clone: Additional DNA sequences in this sample encode the identical CDR3. This chain connects TRBV13 to TRBJ2-1; 11 nucleotides match TRBD1. The germline gives CDR1 PRHDT, CDR2 FYEKMQ (reference sequence). This CDR3 contains 16 residues. V shed 5 bases and J 3 bases; nucleotides not matched to a gene: 6. CDR3 in DNA: TGTGCCAGCAGCCCATCCGGGACAGGGGGCTACAATGAGCAGTTCTTC. Its protein is CASSPSGTGGYNEQFF.

This chain links TRBV10-3 with TRBJ2-5; D perhaps matches TRBD2 (8 bases). The CDR3 is made up of 15 amino acids. Between the trimmed V and J ends, which lost 1 base and 7 bases, there was a span of 16 bases. Germline V gene sequence: CDR1 ENHRY, CDR2 SYGVKD. The CDR3 nucleotides are TGTGCCATCAGTGAGTTAGCGGGACAGTATGGGACCCAGTACTTC. Translation: CAISELAGQYGTQYF.

This clone was observed once. The chain couples TRBV14 to TRBJ1-1; D not certain. Trimming took 5 bases from V and 1 from J, leaving 8 bases between them. Germline V gives CDR1 SGHDN, CDR2 FVKESK. This CDR3 is 13 amino acids long. The DNA of the CDR3 is TGTGCCAGCAGCAGAGGTCGGAACACTGAAGCTTTCTTT. Translation gives CASSRGRNTEAFF.

This sequence joins TRBV5-6 and TRBJ1-2; D is unclear. V shed 5 bases and J shed 7 bases, with 18 bases lying between them. This CDR3 is 14 amino acids long. Germline V gives CDR1 SGHDT, CDR2 YYEEEE. CDR3 in DNA: TGTGCCAGCAGTCCCCGGTCCTTAGCGGGTGGCTACACCTTC. This sequence encodes CASSPRSLAGGYTF.

The J gene is TRBJ2-7, the V gene TRBV27; 8 positions match TRBD2. The V gene end was trimmed by 6 bases and the J gene end by 2 bases; junction bases not matched to a gene: 3. The germline V gene encodes CDR1 MNHEY and CDR2 SMNVEV (reference sequence). The CDR3 runs 13 residues. The CDR3 bases are TGTGCCAGCAGACTAGCGGCTACCTACGAGCAGTACTTC. The encoded protein is CASRLAATYEQYF.

The chain employs TRBV12-5 and TRBJ2-5; 12 bases are shared with TRBD2. The CDR3 sequence is 16 residues long. V lost 0 bases, J lost 5 bases, and 4 bases stayed unmatched. CDR1 and CDR2 (germline): LGHNT, FRNRAP. The CDR3 nucleotides read TGTGCTAGTGGTTTGGTAGGAACTAGCGGGGGGGAGACCCAGTACTTC. Amino acids: CASGLVGTSGGETQYF.

This sequence joins TRBV10-3 and TRBJ1-1, with no clear D. Germline-derived CDR1 and CDR2 are ENHRY and SYGVKD. Trimming pared 3 bases from V and 1 base from J, leaving 9 bases between. The CDR3 covers 14 residues. The CDR3, as DNA: TGTGCCATCAGTGATGAGGGCCCGAACACTGAAGCTTTCTTT. This gives the protein CAISDEGPNTEAFF.

The chain is built from TRBV7-2 and TRBJ2-6; D gene uncertain. The CDR3 sequence is 12 residues long. In germline, CDR1 is SGHTA, CDR2 FQGNSA. Trimming stripped 6 bases from V and 1 base from J, with 1 base between. CDR3 sequence reads: CASSSGANVLTF. CDR3 DNA: TGTGCCAGCAGTTCTGGGGCCAACGTCCTGACTTTC.

V is TRBV9 and J is TRBJ2-1; 8 bases fit TRBD2. CDR1 and CDR2 (germline): SGDLS, YYNGEE. Trimming removed 3 bases from V and 6 bases from J; junction bases left unmatched: 8. The CDR3 has 15 residues. Here the CDR3 reads CASSDLAAGGNEQFF. The CDR3 DNA is TGTGCCAGCAGCGACCTCGCGGCGGGGGGCAATGAGCAGTTCTTC.

A single count supports this clone. This chain links TRBV6-5 with TRBJ2-5, with TRBD1 identical over 10 bases. The ends lost 6 bases at V and 5 bases at J; junction bases unmatched: 6. The CDR3 is 14 residues long. Germline V gives CDR1 MNHEY, CDR2 SVGAGI. The CDR3 DNA reads TGTGCCAGCAGGGGACAGGGGTTGTGGGAGACCCAGTACTTC. Translating it yields CASRGQGLWETQYF.

To note about this clone: A read error may produce the germline difference seen at one junction end. Additional DNA sequences in this sample encode the identical CDR3. The chain couples TRBV7-7 to TRBJ1-1, with D unclear. CDR3 length: 13 amino acids. In germline, CDR1 is SSHAT, CDR2 FNYEAQ (reference sequence). The DNA of the CDR3 is TGTGCTAGCAGCTTATCCGGGAACACTGAAGCTTTCTTT. This encodes CASSLSGNTEAFF.

The chain joins TRBV5-6 to TRBJ1-2, with D maybe TRBD1 (6 bases). The CDR3 length is 15 residues. Germline V lookup: CDR1 SGHDT, CDR2 YYEEEE. The germline V and J ends were trimmed by 4 bases and 2 bases, with 15 bases remaining between them. The chain's CDR3 is CASSAGPGENYGYTF. DNA of the CDR3: TGTGCCAGCAGCGCCGGTCCAGGGGAGAACTATGGCTACACCTTC.

The CDR3 DNA sequence: TGTGCCAGCAGGGCGGGAGGGCCTAGTGAGCAGTTCTTC. Residues: CASRAGGPSEQFF. The rearrangement links TRBV27 to TRBJ2-1, with 9 bases fitting TRBD2. CDR1 MNHEY and CDR2 SMNVEV come from the germline V gene (reference sequence). The CDR3 sequence is 13 residues long. Trimming at V came to 6 bases and at J to 9 bases, leaving 6 bases not matched to a gene.

The chain joins TRBV4-3 to TRBJ1-1; possibly TRBD1 for D (5 bases). Trimming took off 1 base at V and 1 base at J, with 10 bases between the two ends. The germline CDR1 and CDR2 sequences are LGHNA and YSLEER. The CDR3 loop spans 15 amino acids. CDR3 protein: CASSQGGWENTEAFF. In DNA form, the CDR3 reads TGCGCCAGCAGCCAAGGGGGGTGGGAGAACACTGAAGCTTTCTTT.

The chain links TRBV13 to TRBJ1-1; TRBD1 is a possible D gene (5 bases). The CDR3 runs 15 residues. V was clipped by 5 bases and J by 1 base, with 14 bases between them. Germline loops: CDR1 PRHDT, CDR2 FYEKMQ (reference sequence). The CDR3 spells CASSAWGVWNTEAFF. The CDR3, as DNA: TGTGCCAGCAGCGCCTGGGGGGTATGGAACACTGAAGCTTTCTTT.

The V gene is TRBV30, the J gene TRBJ2-1; D gene ambiguous. Germline V gene data show CDR1 as GTSNPN and CDR2 as SVGIG (reference sequence). CDR3 length: 14 amino acids. Deletions cut 4 bases from V and 2 bases from J, with 12 bases between. CDR3 protein: CAWMTLGAYNEQFF. The CDR3 coding sequence is TGTGCCTGGATGACCCTAGGAGCCTACAATGAGCAGTTCTTC.

This rearrangement joins TRBV28 to TRBJ1-2; possibly TRBD1 for D (5 bases). Germline V gives CDR1 MDHEN, CDR2 SYDVKM. The CDR3 is 13 amino acids. Between the trimmed V and J ends, which lost 3 bases and 8 bases, there was a span of 13 bases. The CDR3 coding sequence is TGTGCCAGCAGTTTTCGGGGGAAAGACGGCTACACCTTC. Translation gives CASSFRGKDGYTF.

The gene calls are TRBV29-1 and TRBJ2-7; D is perhaps TRBD2 (5 bases). V lost 5 bases, J lost 0 bases, and 11 bases lay in between. Germline V lookup: CDR1 SQVTM, CDR2 ANQGSEA. The CDR3 contains 13 residues. This chain's CDR3 is CSVSGPVSYEQYF. CDR3 DNA sequence: TGCAGCGTTAGCGGACCAGTCTCCTACGAGCAGTACTTC.

This chain joins TRBV13 and TRBJ2-1, with 10 bases aligning to TRBD2. Trimming removed 5 bases from V and 6 bases from J; junction bases left unmatched: 4. Germline lookup yields CDR1 PRHDT and CDR2 FYEKMQ (reference sequence). The CDR3 is 14 amino acids. The chain's CDR3 is CASSPGTSANEQFF. The CDR3 DNA reads as TGTGCCAGCAGCCCCGGGACTAGCGCCAATGAGCAGTTCTTC.

The CDR3 DNA reads TGTGCCAGCAGTGGCTTTGGGACAGGGTCGGGGGAGGGGCAAAAAGCTTTCTTT. Its translation is CASSGFGTGSGEGQKAFF. The chain joins TRBV6-1 to TRBJ1-1; 9 bases fit TRBD1. The CDR3 sequence is 18 residues long. Germline CDR1 is MNHNS and CDR2 is SASEGT. The trim removed 4 bases at V and 9 bases at J, leaving 21 bases unmatched.

The chain has TRBV21-1 and TRBJ1-1. TRBV21-1 is assigned pseudogene status. This CDR3 region has 15 residues. The CDR3 region has the DNA TGTGCCAGCAGCAAAGAAGGGGACCGGAACACTGAAGCTTTCTTT. This gives the protein CASSKEGDRNTEAFF.

The rearrangement uses TRBV6-6 and TRBJ2-3; TRBD2 might be the D (6 bases). Germline-derived CDR1 and CDR2 are MNHNY and SVGAGI (reference sequence). The CDR3 sequence is 13 residues long. V dropped 2 bases and J dropped 13 bases, with 16 bases sitting between them. CDR3 bases: TGTGCCAGCAGTTACGGGTCGGGGGATGATAAGTATTTT. Encoded protein: CASSYGSGDDKYF.

The V call is TRBV12-2, the J call TRBJ2-3; TRBD1, the table's D call, lacks a check against the DNA. TRBV12-2 is noted as a pseudogene. The length of the CDR3 is 14 residues. As DNA, the CDR3 is TGTGCAAGTCGGCCCCACAGGGCCACAGATACGCAGTATTTT. The encoded protein is CASRPHRATDTQYF.